Following are 28 T cell receptor beta chains from one sample sequenced in a study of human T cells and chemical hapten exposure. TCRdb re-derived calls from the RACE reads in MiXCR, one entry per CDR3 protein. Of some 100,000 distinct CDR3 sequences in the sample, 9.3% were seen once. The time point was: patch test 2, 6 weeks after DPC sensitization. Treatment in this sample: therapeutic diphenylcyclopropenone sensitization with weekly scalp DPC. The source was whole blood, collected in connection with sensitization to the hapten diphenylcyclopropenone (DPC). The receptors here all came from a woman aged 40 to 50 with alopecia areata. Some clones in this sample may be carry-over from other donors' samples.

This sequence joins TRBV6-4 and TRBJ2-1; 13 bases match TRBD2. The V and J ends lost 6 bases and 5 bases, in that order; junction bases with no gene match: 4. There are 15 residues in the CDR3. Per the germline V gene, CDR1 is MRHNA and CDR2 is SNTAGT. The CDR3 region is CASSGTSGVHNEQFF. CDR3 in DNA: TGTGCCAGCAGCGGGACTAGCGGGGTTCACAATGAGCAGTTCTTC.

The V and J genes are TRBV19 and TRBJ2-2; TRBD1 might be the D (5 bases). The CDR3 covers 14 residues. Trimming took 1 base from V and 2 from J, leaving 5 bases between them. Per the germline V gene, CDR1 is LNHDA and CDR2 is SQIVND (reference sequence). The CDR3 DNA follows: TGTGCCAGTAGTATAGGGGGCAACACCGGGGAGCTGTTTTTT. Protein: CASSIGGNTGELFF.

Regarding this clonotype: This may arise from a read error, as a much more abundant clone is one base away. Here the CDR3 reads CASYKPGQLYGYTF. As DNA, the CDR3 is TGTGCCAGCTACAAACCGGGACAGTTGTATGGCTACACCTTC. V usage is TRBV7-9 and J usage is TRBJ1-2; TRBD1 aligns across 7 bases. The CDR3 is 14 residues long. The trim removed 8 bases at V and 5 bases at J, leaving 11 bases unmatched. The V gene's germline CDR1 is SEHNR and CDR2 FQNEAQ (reference sequence).

This clonotype was recorded a few times. V gene TRBV28 combines with J gene TRBJ2-3, with D unresolved. Germline-derived CDR1 and CDR2 are MDHEN and SYDVKM. The CDR3 covers 13 residues. Trimming shortened V by 4 bases and J by 2 bases, and 7 bases separated the two germline ends. The CDR3 DNA sequence: TGTGCCAGCAGTTCGGTGGCCACAGATACGCAGTATTTT. Its protein product is CASSSVATDTQYF.

V is TRBV12-3 or TRBV12-4 and J is TRBJ1-1; D call uncertain. The CDR3 is made up of 14 amino acids. V lost 5 bases and J lost 4, with 14 bases in between. This CDR3 is CASSPGPPGTEAFF. The CDR3 nucleotides are TGTGCCAGCAGTCCAGGACCGCCCGGCACTGAAGCTTTCTTT.

The chain recombines TRBV29-1 with TRBJ2-3; 8 nucleotides match TRBD1. Germline loops: CDR1 SQVTM, CDR2 ANQGSEA. V lost 6 bases to trimming and J lost 1 base; unmatched junction nucleotides: 3. The CDR3 consists of 13 residues. CDR3 nucleotide sequence: TGCAGCGTCCCGGGACAGGGCACAGATACGCAGTATTTT. Protein sequence: CSVPGQGTDTQYF.

This chain connects TRBV11-2 to TRBJ2-7, with D tentatively TRBD1 or TRBD2 (7 bases each). CDR1 and CDR2 from the germline V gene are SGHAT and FQNNGV. The CDR3 has 16 residues. V lost 1 base and J 7 bases, leaving 20 bases between the germline ends. This chain's CDR3 is CASSLVHQGGNEEQYF. The CDR3 region has the DNA TGTGCCAGCAGCTTAGTCCATCAGGGGGGGAACGAGGAGCAGTACTTC.

The CDR3 loop reads CASSPQENYEQYF. The CDR3 bases are TGTGCCAGCAGCCCACAGGAGAACTACGAGCAGTACTTC. The chain combines TRBV3-1 with TRBJ2-7, with D perhaps TRBD1 (5 bases). Between the trimmed V and J ends, which lost 4 bases and 3 bases, there was a span of 10 bases. Germline V gene lookup returns CDR1 LGHDT and CDR2 YNNKEL (reference sequence). This CDR3 is 13 amino acids long.

This chain joins TRBV10-3 and TRBJ2-6, with 10 nucleotides matching TRBD1. Trimming removed 5 bases from V and 1 base from J; junction bases left unmatched: 8. This CDR3 contains 18 residues. The germline V gene has CDR1 ENHRY and CDR2 SYGVKD. CDR3 region: CAISPGTGEGSGANVLTF. The CDR3 region has the DNA TGTGCCATCAGTCCCGGGACAGGGGAAGGGTCTGGGGCCAACGTCCTGACTTTC.

The table lists this clonotype with many counts. The chain is built from TRBV18 and TRBJ2-6, with 7 bases identical to TRBD1. CDR1 and CDR2 from the germline V gene are KGHSH and LQKENI. J lost 0 bases, V lost 3 bases, and 8 bases had no gene match. The CDR3 extends over 18 amino acids. The CDR3 DNA sequence: TGTGCCAGCTCACCGAGGACAGGTGCTAACTCTGGGGCCAACGTCCTGACTTTC. Its protein is CASSPRTGANSGANVLTF.

This clonotype has ten or more counts. V gene TRBV20-1 combines with J gene TRBJ2-1, with no clear D. CDR3 length: 13 residues. CDR1 and CDR2 (germline): DFQATT, SNEGSKA (reference sequence). The ends were cut back, 2 bases at V and 3 bases at J, with 8 bases in the middle. The DNA for the CDR3 is TGCAGTGCTAGATGGTCTCACTACAATGAGCAGTTCTTC. Translating gives CSARWSHYNEQFF.

In its sample, this clonotype was seen many times. The gene calls are TRBV5-1 and TRBJ1-1, with 11 bases lining up with TRBD1. CDR1 is SGHRS and CDR2 is YFSETQ in the germline V gene. The CDR3 consists of 15 residues. With V trimmed by 4 bases and J by 5 bases, 7 bases remained unmatched. The DNA for the CDR3 is TGCGCCAGCAGCCCTTTAGGGGACAGGGGGACTGAAGCTTTCTTT. Its protein is CASSPLGDRGTEAFF.

The sample holds a few counts of this clonotype. The chain employs TRBV20-1 and TRBJ1-5; a possible D gene is TRBD1 (6 bases). The CDR3 spans 17 residues. Germline V lookup: CDR1 DFQATT, CDR2 SNEGSKA (reference sequence). The V end lost 2 bases, the J end lost 4 bases, and 21 bases lay between the germline ends. CDR3 protein: CSARQGTDYLGNQPQHF. As DNA, the CDR3 is TGCAGTGCTAGACAGGGGACGGACTACCTTGGTAATCAGCCCCAGCATTTT.

The chain recombines TRBV6-6 with TRBJ2-1; 9 positions match TRBD2. This CDR3 region has 15 residues. Germline V CDR1 and CDR2: MNHNY, SVGAGI (reference sequence). V gave up 2 bases and J gave up 2 bases; unmatched junction bases: 1. CDR3 in DNA: TGTGCCAGCAGTTACGGCGGGGGGGCCTACAATGAGCAGTTCTTC. Its protein is CASSYGGGAYNEQFF.

The chain couples TRBV12-3 or TRBV12-4 to TRBJ2-2, with TRBD2 as a possible D gene (6 bases). The CDR3 sequence is 14 residues long. V was clipped by 6 bases and J by 7 bases, with 15 bases between them. DNA for the CDR3: TGTGCCAGCAGACCGGGGACTTCAGTCGGGGAGCTGTTTTTT. Its protein is CASRPGTSVGELFF.

This clonotype was picked up many times. CDR3 coding DNA: TGTGCCAGCAGCTTAACGGTGGGTAGCACCTACGAGCAGTACTTC. Its protein is CASSLTVGSTYEQYF. The chain recombines TRBV9 with TRBJ2-7; no firm D call. From germline, CDR1 is SGDLS and CDR2 YYNGEE. The CDR3 runs to 15 residues. V was trimmed by 4 bases and J by 2 bases, leaving 16 bases between them.

This clonotype has only a few counts. J is TRBJ1-3 and V is TRBV30; D remains unclear. This CDR3 region has 13 residues. The germline V and J ends were trimmed by 2 bases and 0 bases, with 5 bases remaining between them. CDR1 is GTSNPN, CDR2 SVGIG, per germline (reference sequence). CDR3: CAWSWSSGNTIYF. For the CDR3, the DNA is TGTGCCTGGAGTTGGTCCTCTGGAAACACCATATATTTT.

V usage is TRBV7-6 and J usage is TRBJ2-7, with 8 bases identical to TRBD1. CDR1 and CDR2 (germline): SGHVS, FNYEAQ. Trimming cost V 5 bases and J 2 bases; bases outside gene matches: 8. The CDR3 has 15 residues. The DNA for the CDR3 is TGTGCCAGCAGCCGACCGGGACAGGATCCCTACGAGCAGTACTTC. Protein: CASSRPGQDPYEQYF.

This sequence joins TRBV6-2 or TRBV6-3 and TRBJ2-1, with D uncertain. V was shortened by 6 bases and J by 3 bases, with 18 bases between the two germline ends. CDR3 length equals 16 residues. Germline-derived CDR1 and CDR2 are MNHEY and SVGEGT. For the CDR3, the DNA is TGTGCCAGCAGAGCCCTCGAGGCGGCCAGCTACAATGAGCAGTTCTTC. This gives the protein CASRALEAASYNEQFF.

This clonotype was detected many times. The chain joins TRBV6-5 to TRBJ1-5; 9 nucleotides agree with TRBD1. V lost 2 bases, J lost 6 bases, and 2 bases stayed unmatched. CDR1 is MNHEY, CDR2 SVGAGI, per germline. This CDR3 region has 14 residues. The CDR3 is CASSYDRGTQPQHF. The CDR3 DNA reads TGTGCCAGCAGTTACGACAGGGGGACTCAGCCCCAGCATTTT.

This clonotype appeared a few times. The J gene is TRBJ1-1, the V gene TRBV4-2; D is ambiguous. CDR3 length equals 15 residues. Germline CDR1 and CDR2: LGHNA and YNFKEQ. V lost 0 bases, J lost 0 bases, and 8 bases lay in between. The DNA for the CDR3 is TGTGCCAGCAGCCAAGAATATCAGGTGAACACTGAAGCTTTCTTT. Translating it yields CASSQEYQVNTEAFF.

This clonotype turned up a few times. This chain links TRBV2 with TRBJ2-3; perhaps TRBD2 as D (6 bases). CDR1 is SNHLY and CDR2 is FYNNEI in the germline V gene. The CDR3 has 16 amino acids. V was trimmed by 5 bases and J by 1 base, leaving 16 bases between them. DNA of the CDR3: TGTGCCAGCAGTAAATCGGAGGGAGGCCGCACAGATACGCAGTATTTT. Protein product: CASSKSEGGRTDTQYF.

This clonotype showed up many times. J is TRBJ2-1 and V is TRBV20-1; D unresolved. The CDR3 has 15 amino acids. V was shortened by 3 bases and J by 10 bases, with 22 bases between the two germline ends. Looked up from germline, CDR1 is DFQATT and CDR2 is SNEGSKA (reference sequence). The CDR3 is CSARRWVGASSEQFF. CDR3 bases: TGCAGTGCTAGGAGATGGGTCGGAGCCTCGTCGGAGCAGTTCTTC.

This clonotype was seen repeatedly, ten times or more. The V gene is TRBV28, the J gene TRBJ2-7; D is undetermined. V was cut by 6 bases and J by 2 bases, with 5 bases left in between. Germline CDR1 and CDR2: MDHEN and SYDVKM. This CDR3 is 11 amino acids long. CDR3 coding DNA: TGTGCCAGCAGCCAGCCCTACGAGCAGTACTTC. It yields the protein CASSQPYEQYF.

The gene calls are TRBV14 and TRBJ2-5; D is ambiguous. This CDR3 is 12 amino acids long. Germline CDR1 reads SGHDN; CDR2 reads FVKESK. Trimming cost V 4 bases and J 5 bases, with 8 bases left between them. The CDR3 region has the DNA TGTGCCAGCAGCCCGACCCGGGAGACCCAGTACTTC. Its translation: CASSPTRETQYF.

This clonotype was observed many times. The chain joins TRBV10-3 to TRBJ1-5; 8 bases line up with TRBD1. J lost 4 bases, V lost 6 bases, and 2 bases had no gene match. This CDR3 comprises 13 residues. Germline CDR1 is ENHRY and CDR2 is SYGVKD. The CDR3 region has the DNA TGTGCCATCAGCGGACAGGGTAATCAGCCCCAGCATTTT. Amino acids: CAISGQGNQPQHF.

The V and J genes are TRBV9 and TRBJ1-1; 8 nucleotides align to TRBD1. Germline V lookup: CDR1 SGDLS, CDR2 YYNGEE. The V gene end was trimmed by 2 bases and the J gene end by 4 bases; junction bases not matched to a gene: 10. The CDR3 spans 16 residues. In nucleotides, the CDR3 is TGTGCCAGCAGCGTTGACACTCCAGACAGGGGCACTGAAGCTTTCTTT. Residues: CASSVDTPDRGTEAFF.

CDR3 nucleotides: TGTGCCAGCAGTTTATCGATGGCACAGTCCTACGAGCAGTACTTC. It specifies CASSLSMAQSYEQYF. The gene calls are TRBV27 and TRBJ2-7, with D uncertain. The CDR3 consists of 15 residues. V gave up 0 bases and J gave up 1 base, with 10 bases separating them. The germline gives CDR1 MNHEY, CDR2 SMNVEV (reference sequence).